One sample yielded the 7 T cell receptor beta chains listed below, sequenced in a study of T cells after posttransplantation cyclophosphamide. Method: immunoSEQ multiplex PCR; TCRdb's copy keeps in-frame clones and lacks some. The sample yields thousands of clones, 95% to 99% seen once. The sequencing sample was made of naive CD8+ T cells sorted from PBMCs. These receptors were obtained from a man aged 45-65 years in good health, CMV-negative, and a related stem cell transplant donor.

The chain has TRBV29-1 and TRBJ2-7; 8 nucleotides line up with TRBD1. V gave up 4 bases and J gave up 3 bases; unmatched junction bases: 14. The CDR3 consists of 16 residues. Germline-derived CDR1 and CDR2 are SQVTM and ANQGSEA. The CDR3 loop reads CSVGVLGNRGIYEQYF. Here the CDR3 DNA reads TGCAGCGTTGGGGTTCTAGGAAACAGGGGGATCTACGAGCAGTACTTC.

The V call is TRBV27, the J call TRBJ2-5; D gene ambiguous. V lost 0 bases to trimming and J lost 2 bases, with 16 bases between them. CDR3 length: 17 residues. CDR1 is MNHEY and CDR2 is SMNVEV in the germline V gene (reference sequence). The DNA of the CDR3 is TGTGCCAGCAGTTTATCGGTAGCCAGAGGAAATCAAGAGACCCAGTACTTC. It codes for CASSLSVARGNQETQYF.

Written as DNA, the CDR3 is TGTGCCAGCAGCCGCGGAAGGCAGCCCCAGCATTTT. This translates into CASSRGRQPQHF. The chain has TRBV13 and TRBJ1-5; no reliable D call. Trimming cost V 5 bases and J 7 bases, with 9 bases left between them. Germline lookup yields CDR1 PRHDT and CDR2 FYEKMQ (reference sequence). The CDR3 runs to 12 residues.

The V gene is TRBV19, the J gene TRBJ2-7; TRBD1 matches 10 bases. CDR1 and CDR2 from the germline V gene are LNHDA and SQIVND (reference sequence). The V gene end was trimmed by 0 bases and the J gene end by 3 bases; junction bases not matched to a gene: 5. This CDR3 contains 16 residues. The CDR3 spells CASSIDPTGGLYEQYF. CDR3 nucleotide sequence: TGTGCCAGTAGTATAGACCCGACAGGGGGCCTCTACGAGCAGTACTTC.

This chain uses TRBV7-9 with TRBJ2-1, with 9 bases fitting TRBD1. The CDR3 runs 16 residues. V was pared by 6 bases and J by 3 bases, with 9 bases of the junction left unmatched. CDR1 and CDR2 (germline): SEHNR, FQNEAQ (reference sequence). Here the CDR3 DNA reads TGTGCCAGCAGACCCGGGACAGGGAAACTCTACAATGAGCAGTTCTTC. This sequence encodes CASRPGTGKLYNEQFF.

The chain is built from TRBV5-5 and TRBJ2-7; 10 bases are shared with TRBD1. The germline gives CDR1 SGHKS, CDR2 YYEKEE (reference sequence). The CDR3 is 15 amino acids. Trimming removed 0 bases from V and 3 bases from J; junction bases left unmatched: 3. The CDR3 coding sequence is TGTGCCAGCAGCTTGGGACAGGGGGCGTTCTACGAGCAGTACTTC. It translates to CASSLGQGAFYEQYF.

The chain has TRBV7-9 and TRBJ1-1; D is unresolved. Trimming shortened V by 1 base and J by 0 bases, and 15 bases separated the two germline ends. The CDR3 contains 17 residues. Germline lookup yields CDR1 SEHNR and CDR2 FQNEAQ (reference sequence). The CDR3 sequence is CASSLGGLRVMNTEAFF. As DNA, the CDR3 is TGTGCCAGCAGCTTAGGAGGATTGAGGGTCATGAACACTGAAGCTTTCTTT.